The next 6 T cell receptor beta chains were all read from a single sample in a study of blood T cell repertoires in COVID-19. Libraries were prepared by immunoSEQ multiplex PCR; TCRdb keeps only in-frame clonotypes and omits some of them. This repertoire shows some 250,000 clones, nearly 90% found once; its top ten account for roughly 4%. Input material: PBMCs or T cells enriched from blood (not recorded which). These receptors came from a young woman with acute COVID-19.

This clone was observed a handful of times. The V gene is TRBV3-1 (or the pseudogene TRBV3-2), the J gene TRBJ1-1; D gene ambiguous. From germline, CDR1 is LGHDT and CDR2 YNNKEL (reference sequence). The CDR3 consists of 13 residues. V was trimmed by 2 bases and J by 3 bases, leaving 7 bases between them. CDR3 amino acids: CASSQFLDTEAFF. The CDR3 DNA reads as TGTGCCAGCAGCCAATTTTTAGACACTGAAGCTTTCTTT.

The genes are TRBV2 and TRBJ2-2; TRBD2 matches 8 bases. The CDR3 spans 16 residues. J was trimmed by 0 bases and V by 2 bases; bases with no gene match: 2. Germline-derived CDR1 and CDR2 are SNHLY and FYNNEI. In nucleotides, the CDR3 is TGTGCCAGCAGTGAACGGCGGGGGGCGAACACCGGGGAGCTGTTTTTT. As protein: CASSERRGANTGELFF. Full variable domain (outside the CDR3, taken from reference TRBV2 and TRBJ2-2): EPEVTQTPSHQVTQMGQEVILRCVPISNHLYFYWYRQILGQKVEFLVSFYNNEISEKSEIFDDQFSVERPDGSNFTLKIRSTKLEDSAMYFCASSERRGANTGELFFGEGSRLTVL.

V gene TRBV5-1 combines with J gene TRBJ2-1, with 7 bases that match TRBD1. The CDR3 extends over 14 amino acids. CDR1 SGHRS and CDR2 YFSETQ come from the germline V gene. J was trimmed by 6 bases and V by 1 base; bases with no gene match: 4. CDR3 sequence (DNA): TGCGCCAGCAGCTTGATCCGGACAGGCAATGAGCAGTTCTTC. Encoded protein: CASSLIRTGNEQFF.

V is TRBV30 and J is TRBJ1-5; 7 bases agree with TRBD1. Trimming removed 0 bases from V and 12 bases from J; junction bases left unmatched: 5. The length of the CDR3 is 12 residues. Germline CDR1 GTSNPN, CDR2 SVGIG (reference sequence). CDR3: CAWSVGGGRQHF. CDR3 sequence (DNA): TGTGCCTGGAGTGTAGGGGGCGGCCGCCAGCATTTT.

The J gene is TRBJ1-2, the V gene TRBV7-2; a possible D gene is TRBD1 (6 bases). V was clipped by 1 base and J by 0 bases, with 12 bases between them. Germline lookup yields CDR1 SGHTA and CDR2 FQGNSA. The CDR3 loop spans 16 amino acids. Here the CDR3 reads CASSLVHGQPNYGYTF. As DNA, the CDR3 is TGTGCCAGCAGCTTAGTACACGGACAGCCTAACTATGGCTACACCTTC.

This rearrangement joins TRBV5-5 to TRBJ1-5; 7 bases fit TRBD1. This CDR3 contains 19 residues. Trimming took 4 bases from V and 2 from J; bases not matched to a gene: 18. Germline V lookup: CDR1 SGHKS, CDR2 YYEKEE (reference sequence). The CDR3 sequence is CASSREGQQGTKGNQPQHF. CDR3 coding DNA: TGTGCCAGCAGCCGGGAGGGCCAACAGGGGACGAAGGGCAATCAGCCCCAGCATTTT.